Listed below are T cell receptor beta chains from one sample, sequenced in a study of T cells in Graves' hyperthyroidism and ophthalmopathy. TCRdb re-called the multiplex PCR reads through MiXCR, storing one row per CDR3 protein. This sample carries around 800,000 distinct CDR3 sequences, 38% of them seen once, and the ten largest clones take approximately 8.7%. Sequences were obtained from blood. These receptors originate from a man aged 18 to 29 with Graves' hyperthyroidism. The CDR3 runs from the conserved cysteine through the conserved F or W.

TRBJ1-1 TRBV19 CASSIFGTEAFF
TRBJ2-6 TRBV20-1 CSARDSGQGIGANVLTF
TRBJ1-6 TRBV2 CASSPGSTNSPLHF
TRBJ2-7 TRBV7-2 CASSLPTSFEQYF
TRBJ2-5 TRBV25-1 CASSDGRTSGEETQYF
TRBJ2-6 TRBV29-1 CSVEVGGSFTSGANVLTF
TRBJ1-2 TRBV5-1 CASSPGGGQGYTF
TRBJ1-5 TRBV20-1 CSARTGTGNQPQHF
TRBJ1-4 TRBV7-9 CASSIGTENEKLFF
TRBJ1-5 TRBV20-1 CSAREGVGLTQPQHF
TRBJ1-2 TRBV7-2 CASSQAPKGNYGYTF
TRBJ2-5 TRBV10-3 CAIRDFQETQYF
TRBJ1-3 TRBV5-1 CASSTQPGAGNTIYF
TRBJ1-1 TRBV6-5 CATIRENTEAFF
TRBJ1-3 TRBV7-9 CANSQQEGNTIYF
TRBJ1-2 TRBV20-1 CSANAWGGRGYTF
TRBJ2-7 TRBV5-4 CASSPIDRSYEQYF
TRBJ2-6 TRBV20-1 CSARKDRGNTEAF
TRBJ2-7 TRBV13 CASSTREAPYEQYF
TRBJ2-2 TRBV20-1 CSASGFNTGELFF
TRBJ1-1 TRBV12-3/TRBV12-4 CASTSWTNTEAFF
TRBJ1-4 TRBV9 CASSVGQGNEKLFF
TRBJ2-7 TRBV29-1 CSVGHAYEQYF
TRBJ1-6 TRBV6-6 CASSYVRGQRNSPLHF
TRBJ1-4 TRBV6-5 CAISYDMGQNEKLFF
TRBJ2-2 TRBV10-3 CAIFAGANTGELFF
TRBJ1-1 TRBV7-9 CASSQGQDTGTEAFF
TRBJ2-6 TRBV5-4 CASSLGRQGSGSNVLTF
TRBJ1-1 TRBV7-8 CASRYWDQPNTEAFF
TRBJ2-7 TRBV7-2 CASSRQGRAYEQYF
TRBJ2-2 TRBV5-6 CASSPIAGVTGELFF
TRBJ2-7 TRBV2 CASSEAGWRSSYEQYF
TRBJ1-6 TRBV10-2 CASSESWDSPLHF
TRBJ2-7 TRBV12-3/TRBV12-4 CASSLEAIYEQYF
TRBJ1-6 TRBV6-6 CASSEVGGFNSPLHF
TRBJ1-5 TRBV12-3/TRBV12-4 CASSLRGADQPQHF
TRBJ2-5 TRBV19 CASSIAAPLWTAKSEETQYF
TRBJ1-2 TRBV15 CATSQGQGLPRGGYTF
TRBJ2-5 TRBV7-3 CASGRGPQETQYF
TRBJ2-2 TRBV11-2 CASKREANTGELFF
TRBJ2-4 TRBV7-9 CASSLGYGTQYF
TRBJ2-7 TRBV7-9 CASSLGGPPPYEQYF
TRBJ2-7 TRBV20-1 CSARDQGSFYEQYF
TRBJ2-7 TRBV5-5 CASSSSLPSYEQYF
TRBJ2-7 TRBV7-2 CASSSETRPPSYEQYF
TRBJ2-7 TRBV15 CATSRDLIAGDHEQYF
TRBJ2-5 TRBV6-5 CASRSRPGQGHETQYF
TRBJ2-6 TRBV14 CASSQERTLASRSGANVLTF
TRBJ2-2 TRBV7-8 CASSSPSGRVPGELFF
TRBJ2-7 TRBV15 CATSRQGGEQYF
TRBJ1-1 TRBV11-2 CASSSGKNGFF
TRBJ2-2 TRBV15 CATRYLRTTGELFF
TRBJ2-2 TRBV24-1 CATSDRAGGELFF